This T cell receptor (beta chain) was recorded in a study of shared clonotypes between healthy human individuals. This clone was detected only a few times. Its antigen is currently unknown. V was trimmed by 0 bases and J by 6 bases, leaving 12 bases between them. Per germline, CDR1 SGHNT and CDR2 YYREEE (reference sequence). The CDR3 is 15 amino acids. The donors were all Caucasian adults (living in Nashville, Tennessee). Findings and caveats of the study: What rarefaction showed was incomplete sorted-subset sequencing despite large depth. Naive subsets generally exceeded memory subsets in estimated richness.

Here immunoSEQ multiplex PCR was the method, and the copy in TCRdb shows in-frame clones only, minus some. The sample has nearly 1 million clones; 70% to 85% are singletons. This chain connects TRBV5-4 to TRBJ2-2; D is perhaps TRBD1 (5 bases). The specimen sequenced was memory CD4+ T cells sorted from blood. Subset noted: CD45RA-negative fraction. This TCR derives from a man between 18 and 35 years old in good health. This CDR3 reads CASSLAMAGSGELFF. The CDR3 DNA reads TGTGCCAGCAGCTTGGCCATGGCAGGGTCCGGGGAGCTGTTTTTT. The full variable domain, rest sourced from reference TRBV5-4 and TRBJ2-2, is ETGVTQSPTHLIKTRGQQVTLRCSSQSGHNTVSWYQQALGQGPQFIFQYYREEENGRGNFPPRFSGLQFPNYSSELNVNALELDDSALYLCASSLAMAGSGELFFGEGSRLTVL.